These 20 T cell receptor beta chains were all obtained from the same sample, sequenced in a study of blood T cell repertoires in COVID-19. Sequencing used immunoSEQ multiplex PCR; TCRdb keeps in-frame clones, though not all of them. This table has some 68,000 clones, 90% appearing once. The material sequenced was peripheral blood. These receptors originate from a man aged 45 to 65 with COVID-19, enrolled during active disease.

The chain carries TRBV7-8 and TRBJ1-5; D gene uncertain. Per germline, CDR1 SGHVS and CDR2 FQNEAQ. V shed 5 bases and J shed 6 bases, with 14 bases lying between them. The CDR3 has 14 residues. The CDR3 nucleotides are TGTGCCAGCAGCGACACAAGAGTGGGTCAGCCCCAGCATTTT. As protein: CASSDTRVGQPQHF.

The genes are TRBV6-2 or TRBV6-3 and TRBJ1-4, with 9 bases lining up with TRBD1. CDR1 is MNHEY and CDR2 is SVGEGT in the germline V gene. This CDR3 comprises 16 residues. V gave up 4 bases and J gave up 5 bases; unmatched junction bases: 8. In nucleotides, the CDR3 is TGTGCCAGCAGTTTATTTGGACAGGGGAGGAATGAAAAACTGTTTTTT. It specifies CASSLFGQGRNEKLFF.

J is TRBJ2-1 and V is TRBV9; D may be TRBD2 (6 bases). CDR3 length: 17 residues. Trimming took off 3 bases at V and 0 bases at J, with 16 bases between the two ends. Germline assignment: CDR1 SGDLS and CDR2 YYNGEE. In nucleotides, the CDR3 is TGTGCCAGCAGCGGGCCCAGCGGGCGCAACTCCTACAATGAGCAGTTCTTC. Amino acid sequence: CASSGPSGRNSYNEQFF.

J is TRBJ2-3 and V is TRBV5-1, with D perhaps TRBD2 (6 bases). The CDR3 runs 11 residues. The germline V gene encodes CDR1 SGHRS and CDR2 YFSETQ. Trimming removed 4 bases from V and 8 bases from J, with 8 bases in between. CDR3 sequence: CASSTGSTQYF. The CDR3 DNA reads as TGCGCCAGCAGCACCGGGAGTACGCAGTATTTT.

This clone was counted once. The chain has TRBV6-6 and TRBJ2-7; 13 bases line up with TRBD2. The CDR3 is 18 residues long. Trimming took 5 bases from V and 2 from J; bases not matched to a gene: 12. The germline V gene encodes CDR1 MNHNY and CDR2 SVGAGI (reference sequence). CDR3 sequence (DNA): TGTGCCAGCAGTCGAGGACTAGCGGGAGAGGTATCCCCCTACGAGCAGTACTTC. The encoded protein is CASSRGLAGEVSPYEQYF.

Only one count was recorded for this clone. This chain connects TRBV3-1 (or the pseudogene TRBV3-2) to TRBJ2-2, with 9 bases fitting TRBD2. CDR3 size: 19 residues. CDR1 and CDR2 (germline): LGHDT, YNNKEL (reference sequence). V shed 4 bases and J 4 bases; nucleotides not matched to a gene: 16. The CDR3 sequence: CASSLRSGRNGRVTGELFF. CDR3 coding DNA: TGTGCCAGCAGCCTGCGTAGCGGGAGAAATGGAAGAGTCACCGGGGAGCTGTTTTTT.

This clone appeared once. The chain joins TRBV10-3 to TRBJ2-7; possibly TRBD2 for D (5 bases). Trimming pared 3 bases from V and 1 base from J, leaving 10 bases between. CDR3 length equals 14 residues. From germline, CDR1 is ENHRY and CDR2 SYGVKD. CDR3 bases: TGTGCCATCAGTGAATTGGACTCGTCCTACGAGCAGTACTTC. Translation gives CAISELDSSYEQYF.

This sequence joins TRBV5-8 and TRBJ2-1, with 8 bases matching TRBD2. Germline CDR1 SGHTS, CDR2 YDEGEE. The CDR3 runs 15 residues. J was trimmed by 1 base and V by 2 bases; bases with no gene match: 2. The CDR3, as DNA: TGTGCCAGCAGCTTTCGGGGGGGTTCCTACAATGAGCAGTTCTTC. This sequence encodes CASSFRGGSYNEQFF.

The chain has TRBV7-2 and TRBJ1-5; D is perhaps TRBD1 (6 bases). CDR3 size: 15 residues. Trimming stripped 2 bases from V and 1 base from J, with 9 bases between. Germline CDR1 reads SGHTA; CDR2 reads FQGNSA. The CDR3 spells CASSLQGLSNQPQHF. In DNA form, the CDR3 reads TGTGCCAGCAGCTTACAGGGGTTGAGCAATCAGCCCCAGCATTTT.

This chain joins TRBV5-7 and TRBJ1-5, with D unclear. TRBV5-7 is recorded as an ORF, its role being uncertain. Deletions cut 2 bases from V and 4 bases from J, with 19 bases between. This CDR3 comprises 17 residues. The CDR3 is CASSLRWGGWGNQPQHF. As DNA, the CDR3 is TGTGCCAGCAGCTTACGCTGGGGAGGTTGGGGTAATCAGCCCCAGCATTTT.

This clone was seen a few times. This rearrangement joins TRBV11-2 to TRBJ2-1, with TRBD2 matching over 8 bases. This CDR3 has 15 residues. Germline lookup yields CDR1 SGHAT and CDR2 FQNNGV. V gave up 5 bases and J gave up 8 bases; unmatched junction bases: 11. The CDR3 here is CASSPGTSNLYEQFF. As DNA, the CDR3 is TGTGCCAGCAGCCCCGGGACTAGTAACCTCTATGAGCAGTTCTTC.

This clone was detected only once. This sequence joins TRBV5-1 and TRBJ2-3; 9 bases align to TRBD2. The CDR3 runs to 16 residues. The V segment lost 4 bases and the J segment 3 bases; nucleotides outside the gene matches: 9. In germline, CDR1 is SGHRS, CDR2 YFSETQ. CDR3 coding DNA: TGCGCCAGCAGCACCCGGGTAGCGGGAGTTACAGATACGCAGTATTTT. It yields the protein CASSTRVAGVTDTQYF. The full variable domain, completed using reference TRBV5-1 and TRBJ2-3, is KAGVTQTPRYLIKTRGQQVTLSCSPISGHRSVSWYQQTPGQGLQFLFEYFSETQRNKGNFPGRFSGRQFSNSRSEMNVSTLELGDSALYLCASSTRVAGVTDTQYFGPGTRLTVL.

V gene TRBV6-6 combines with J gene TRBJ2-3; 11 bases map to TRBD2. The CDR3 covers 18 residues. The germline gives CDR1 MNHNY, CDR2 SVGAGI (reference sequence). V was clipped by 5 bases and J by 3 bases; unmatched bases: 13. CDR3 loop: CASSPLAGGRLTTDTQYF. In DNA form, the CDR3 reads TGTGCCAGCAGTCCTCTAGCGGGAGGCCGACTAACAACAGATACGCAGTATTTT.

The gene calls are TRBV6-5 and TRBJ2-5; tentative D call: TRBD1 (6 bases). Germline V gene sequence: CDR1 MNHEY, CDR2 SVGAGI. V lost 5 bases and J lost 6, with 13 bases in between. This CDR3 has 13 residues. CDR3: CASSLDSPKTQYF. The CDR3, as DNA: TGTGCCAGCAGTCTGGACAGCCCTAAGACCCAGTACTTC.

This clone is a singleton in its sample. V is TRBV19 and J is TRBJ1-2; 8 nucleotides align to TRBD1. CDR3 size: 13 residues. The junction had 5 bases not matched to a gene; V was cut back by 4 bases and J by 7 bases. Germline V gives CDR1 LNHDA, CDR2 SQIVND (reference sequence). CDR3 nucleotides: TGTGCCAGTAGTAAGACAGGGGATAGTGGCTACACCTTC. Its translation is CASSKTGDSGYTF.

In DNA, the CDR3 is TGTGCCAGCAGTGACTCGGGGGGAAGGCAGTTCTTC. It specifies CASSDSGGRQFF. This chain uses TRBV6-4 with TRBJ2-1, with D possibly TRBD2 on 6 matching bases. The CDR3 has 12 residues. From germline, CDR1 is MRHNA and CDR2 SNTAGT. Deletions cut 0 bases from V and 12 bases from J, with 9 bases between.

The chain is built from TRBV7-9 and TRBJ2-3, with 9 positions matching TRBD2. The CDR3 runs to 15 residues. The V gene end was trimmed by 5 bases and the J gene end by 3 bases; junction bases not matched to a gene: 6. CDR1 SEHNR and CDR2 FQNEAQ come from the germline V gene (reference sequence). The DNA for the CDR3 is TGTGCCAGCAGCCTTAGCGGGAGTCTGACAGATACGCAGTATTTT. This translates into CASSLSGSLTDTQYF.

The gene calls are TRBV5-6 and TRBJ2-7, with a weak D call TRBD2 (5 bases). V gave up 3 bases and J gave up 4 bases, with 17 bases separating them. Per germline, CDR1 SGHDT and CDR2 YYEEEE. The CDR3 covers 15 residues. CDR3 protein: CASSSLRRNSYEQYF. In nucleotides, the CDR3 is TGTGCCAGCAGCTCCCTTAGGAGGAACTCTTACGAGCAGTACTTC.

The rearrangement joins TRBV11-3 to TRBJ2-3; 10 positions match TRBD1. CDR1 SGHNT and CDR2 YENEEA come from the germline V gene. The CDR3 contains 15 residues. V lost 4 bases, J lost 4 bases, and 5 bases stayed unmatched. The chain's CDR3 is CASSSTGGGADTQYF. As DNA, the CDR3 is TGTGCCAGCAGCTCGACAGGGGGCGGCGCAGATACGCAGTATTTT.

The CDR3 DNA follows: TGCGCCAGCAGCTTGGGGGGTCTAGCGGGAGACAACGAGCAGTACTTC. Residues: CASSLGGLAGDNEQYF. The chain couples TRBV5-1 to TRBJ2-7, with TRBD2 matching 10 bases. Looked up from germline, CDR1 is SGHRS and CDR2 is YFSETQ. This CDR3 is 16 amino acids long. The ends lost 0 bases at V and 5 bases at J; junction bases unmatched: 8.